This TCR beta chain was retrieved from a study of shared clonotypes between healthy human individuals. The study, taken as a whole, reports: Generally, naive subsets (rather than memory subsets) showed larger estimated richness. Lower generation probabilities were found for non-shared clonotypes than for those shared by all four donors. Shared across a few donors were around 5% of the naive CD4 clonotypes.

Naive CD8 cells comprised CD45RO-negative, CCR7-positively selected cells, excluding terminally differentiated effector memory CD45RA+ cells. A note on this clone: Its target is not known.

TCRdb keeps only in-frame clones here, not all; method: immunoSEQ multiplex PCR. The sample contains roughly 1,800,000 clones, roughly 94% of which appear only once. The CDR3 is 17 amino acids. CDR1 is SNHLY and CDR2 is FYNNEI in the germline V gene. The J segment lost 1 base and the V segment lost 10 bases, leaving 15 bases of the junction unmatched. The sample consisted of naive CD8+ T cells sorted from blood. The TCR originated in a man aged 18-30 years in good health. V usage is TRBV2 and J usage is TRBJ2-3; 9 bases are a match to TRBD2. CDR3 nucleotides: TGTGCCATCAGACCGATAACGGAGCGGGGGGGCACAGATACGCAGTATTTT. Its protein is CAIRPITERGGTDTQYF.